These 15 T cell receptor beta chains were sequenced from one sample in a study of T cells expressing NK-cell markers. TCRdb reworked the 5' RACE reads into one entry per CDR3 protein, no DNA. The repertoire shows about 260,000 distinct CDR3 sequences; the top ten hold more than 3.5%. The sequenced sample was blood T cells: a sorted CD56 or NKG2C T cell subset, CD4+ or CD8+ T cells, or bulk PBMC T cells (not recorded which). These receptors were taken from a woman aged 18 to 75 in good health.

The genes are TRBV6-1 and TRBJ2-1; the D gene TCRdb calls, TRBD2, cannot be checked with no DNA. CDR1 and CDR2 from the germline V gene are MNHNS and SASEGT. The CDR3 contains 14 residues. CDR3 sequence: CASSALTTSWEQFF.

V gene TRBV20-1 combines with J gene TRBJ2-1. This CDR3 contains 14 residues. Germline V gene data show CDR1 as DFQATT and CDR2 as SNEGSKA (reference sequence). This CDR3 is CSASDGVSYNEQFF.

The rearrangement uses TRBV4-2 and TRBJ2-5; TCRdb calls TRBD2, which cannot be checked without DNA. Germline CDR1 LGHNA, CDR2 YNFKEQ. The CDR3 runs to 15 residues. The CDR3 loop reads CASSQGLSDQETQYF.

This rearrangement joins TRBV7-2 to TRBJ1-1; TCRdb indicates TRBD1, and absent DNA this call remains unverified. The germline CDR1 and CDR2 sequences are SGHTA and FQGNSA. The length of the CDR3 is 13 residues. CDR3 residues: CASSLSDRFEAFF.

The rearrangement links TRBV5-1 to TRBJ1-5. The V gene's germline CDR1 is SGHRS and CDR2 YFSETQ. The CDR3 totals 15 residues. The CDR3 here is CASSLEGSIGQPQHF.

V and J are TRBV20-1 and TRBJ2-1; TCRdb reports TRBD1, a call that lacks DNA to check it against. Germline V lookup: CDR1 DFQATT, CDR2 SNEGSKA (reference sequence). CDR3 length: 12 amino acids. The CDR3 is CSVPDRHNEQFF.

The rearrangement uses TRBV2 and TRBJ2-3; TCRdb outputs TRBD1, but without DNA this stays unchecked. Germline V lookup: CDR1 SNHLY, CDR2 FYNNEI. CDR3 length: 14 residues. This chain's CDR3 is CASSGGGTTDTQYF.

The chain uses TRBV6-2 or TRBV6-3 and TRBJ1-2. Germline CDR1 is MNHEY and CDR2 is SVGEGT. The CDR3 contains 13 residues. The CDR3 is CASSYSFIYGYTF.

The chain has TRBV20-1 and TRBJ1-6; TCRdb returns TRBD1, unconfirmable since there is no DNA. Germline CDR1 and CDR2: DFQATT and SNEGSKA (reference sequence). The CDR3 extends over 14 amino acids. CDR3 sequence: CSARDSQGGSPLHF.

This chain links TRBV5-1 with TRBJ1-1. CDR3 length: 13 residues. CDR1 is SGHRS, CDR2 YFSETQ, per germline. CDR3 amino acids: CASSLAGNTEAFF.

The V call is TRBV20-1, the J call TRBJ1-1. The CDR3 has 12 amino acids. CDR1 is DFQATT and CDR2 is SNEGSKA in the germline V gene (reference sequence). CDR3 amino acids: CSARAEVTEAFF.

The chain uses TRBV29-1 and TRBJ2-3; the D call from TCRdb, TRBD1, cannot be confirmed without DNA. The CDR3 has 13 amino acids. Germline V gene lookup returns CDR1 SQVTM and CDR2 ANQGSEA. CDR3 in amino acids: CSVRTGNTDTQYF.

The chain combines TRBV19 with TRBJ1-5. The CDR3 loop spans 15 amino acids. Germline V gives CDR1 LNHDA, CDR2 SQIVND (reference sequence). CDR3 region: CASSRRGAVVQPQHF.

The chain uses TRBV6-1 and TRBJ2-3; absent DNA, TCRdb's TRBD2 call cannot be checked. The germline V gene encodes CDR1 MNHNS and CDR2 SASEGT. The CDR3 spans 15 residues. The CDR3: CASIAIGGGRDTQYF.

The chain joins TRBV7-6 to TRBJ1-3. Looked up from germline, CDR1 is SGHVS and CDR2 is FNYEAQ. This CDR3 spans 12 amino acids. CDR3 sequence: CASRYDGGTIYF.